Listed here is a single T cell receptor beta chain. The sample belongs to a study of blood T cell repertoires in COVID-19. Whole-study context: Samples came from the United States, Italy and Spain, spanning acute and convalescent COVID-19. PBMCs, B-cell-depleted T cells, or T cells were the source of the cDNA or gDNA that made up the material.

Germline lookup yields CDR1 KGHSH and CDR2 LQKENI. V shed 0 bases and J shed 9 bases, with 12 bases lying between them. The CDR3 is 14 amino acids. In the authors' workflow: Reference gene primer amplification gave estimated nucleated cell counts. Data came from immunoSEQ multiplex PCR; TCRdb stores just in-frame clones and leaves some out. D and trimming come from the DNA, and the V and J calls and clone size come from that table. The data hold approximately 250,000 clones, with around nine tenths observed a single time. This receptor was identified in a man aged 40-49 years with active or convalescent COVID-19. V gene TRBV18 combines with J gene TRBJ2-1; possible D gene TRBD1, 5 bases. Material for sequencing was peripheral blood. In nucleotides, the CDR3 is TGTGCCAGCTCACCACCTTCAGGGAACGCTGAGCAGTTCTTC. It specifies CASSPPSGNAEQFF.